This is a list of T cell receptor beta chains from one sample in a study of blood T cells in healthy people across ages. TCRdb re-called the 5' RACE reads through MiXCR, storing one row per CDR3 protein. The sample contains hundreds of thousands of distinct CDR3 sequences, under 55% of which appear only once. Sequenced sample: blood. The origin of the receptors is a man aged 55 to 70 in good health. Each CDR3 is given with its conserved first and last residue. Each record gives: clone size, V gene, D gene, J gene, CDR3 DNA, CDR3 protein. D genes are given only for firm matches. Size is stated for part of the rows, as once, few or many counts, or as a class when the clone is expanded.

clone size: NA
V gene: TRBV6-6
D gene: NA
J gene: TRBJ1-4
CDR3 DNA: TGTGCCGGCAGTATTAGTCGTGCAACTAATGAAAAACTGTTTTTT
CDR3 protein: CAGSISRATNEKLFF

clone size: few
V gene: TRBV29-1
D gene: NA
J gene: TRBJ2-5
CDR3 DNA: TGCAGCGTTAGGAGGGGGAAGCAAGAGACCCAGTACTTC
CDR3 protein: CSVRRGKQETQYF

clone size: few
V gene: TRBV7-2
D gene: TRBD2
J gene: TRBJ2-6
CDR3 DNA: TGTGCCAGCAGCCACAATAGCGGGGGGGCTACTGGGGCCAACGTCCTGACTTTC
CDR3 protein: CASSHNSGGATGANVLTF

clone size: NA
V gene: TRBV4-1
D gene: TRBD1
J gene: TRBJ2-7
CDR3 DNA: TGCGCCAGCAGCCAGTCTCAGGGGGCGCGGGACCACTACGAGCAGTACTTC
CDR3 protein: CASSQSQGARDHYEQYF

clone size: NA
V gene: TRBV4-3
D gene: NA
J gene: TRBJ2-5
CDR3 DNA: TGCGCCAGCAGCCAAGATCGAAGGACAGATTACAATGAGCAGTACTTC
CDR3 protein: CASSQDRRTDYNEQYF

clone size: few
V gene: TRBV5-4
D gene: TRBD2
J gene: TRBJ2-7
CDR3 DNA: TGTGCCAGCAGCTTGGAGCGGGACTACACCTACGAGCAGTACTTC
CDR3 protein: CASSLERDYTYEQYF

clone size: NA
V gene: TRBV14
D gene: NA
J gene: TRBJ2-5
CDR3 DNA: TGTGCCAGCAGCCTCCTGACAGCGGTCCAAGAGACCCGGTACTTC
CDR3 protein: CASSLLTAVQETRYF

clone size: NA
V gene: TRBV5-5
D gene: NA
J gene: TRBJ1-2
CDR3 DNA: TGTGCCAGCAGCTACCGCGTCGATGAGGCCCCTTATGGCTACACCTTC
CDR3 protein: CASSYRVDEAPYGYTF

clone size: few
V gene: TRBV6-1
D gene: TRBD2
J gene: TRBJ2-1
CDR3 DNA: TGTGCCAGCAGTACGCCCATAGCGGGGGCCTACAATGAGCAGTTCTTC
CDR3 protein: CASSTPIAGAYNEQFF

clone size: NA
V gene: TRBV6-2/TRBV6-3
D gene: TRBD1
J gene: TRBJ2-7
CDR3 DNA: TGTGCCAGCAGCGCGGGACAGGGGCGGACCTACGAGCAGTACTTC
CDR3 protein: CASSAGQGRTYEQYF

clone size: NA
V gene: TRBV10-3
D gene: TRBD1
J gene: TRBJ2-7
CDR3 DNA: TGTGCCATCAGGGCTGACAGGGGGTTCTACAATGAGCAGTACTTC
CDR3 protein: CAIRADRGFYNEQYF

clone size: few
V gene: TRBV9
D gene: NA
J gene: TRBJ2-3
CDR3 DNA: TGTGCCAGCAGCGTAGAAGGGGGGGATACGCAGTATTTT
CDR3 protein: CASSVEGGDTQYF

clone size: few
V gene: TRBV6-2/TRBV6-3
D gene: NA
J gene: TRBJ2-1
CDR3 DNA: TGTGCCAGCAGTTACCGACCCGGGACGAGTGACAATGAGCAGTTCTTC
CDR3 protein: CASSYRPGTSDNEQFF

clone size: many
V gene: TRBV7-2
D gene: NA
J gene: TRBJ2-6
CDR3 DNA: TGTGCCAGCAGCTTAACTCTGTCCGGGGCCAACGTCCTGACTTTC
CDR3 protein: CASSLTLSGANVLTF

clone size: NA
V gene: TRBV4-1
D gene: NA
J gene: TRBJ2-7
CDR3 DNA: TGCGCCAGCAGCCAAGTAGGGGGGACCCGGTACTTC
CDR3 protein: CASSQVGGTRYF

clone size: few
V gene: TRBV28
D gene: NA
J gene: TRBJ2-7
CDR3 DNA: TGTGCCAGCAGGCGGGACAGACCCTCCTACGAGCAGTACTTC
CDR3 protein: CASRRDRPSYEQYF

clone size: many
V gene: TRBV29-1
D gene: NA
J gene: TRBJ2-5
CDR3 DNA: TGCAGCGTTAACCCGCTCAGCGAGACCCAGTACTTC
CDR3 protein: CSVNPLSETQYF

clone size: NA
V gene: TRBV6-6
D gene: NA
J gene: TRBJ1-3
CDR3 DNA: TGTGCCAGCATTGACAGCTCTGGAAACACCTTATATTTT
CDR3 protein: CASIDSSGNTLYF

clone size: few
V gene: TRBV29-1
D gene: NA
J gene: TRBJ2-4
CDR3 DNA: TGCAGCGTTGAACGGAATGGGGGGCAGTACTTC
CDR3 protein: CSVERNGGQYF

clone size: NA
V gene: TRBV9
D gene: NA
J gene: TRBJ2-1
CDR3 DNA: TGTGCCAGCAGCCTTGCGACGGGGAGCTACAATGAGCAGTTCTTC
CDR3 protein: CASSLATGSYNEQFF